This T cell receptor beta chain was identified during a study of Tregs in tolerant kidney transplant recipients (dated 2019 in TCRdb). Study-level background: The study applied TCRbeta sequencing to find donor-specific regulatory T cells before combined kidney and bone marrow transplantation and then followed those same cells after transplant. TCRbeta repertoire sequencing was used in a few healthy controls to compare several ways of expanding Tregs specific for an allogeneic donor. Broad study findings and their caveats: Expanding Tregs with activated donor B cells appeared to identify the most biologically relevant and donor-specific TCRbeta repertoire. Because only a small number of patients were included, the study had limitations, and the results will need to be validated in larger populations as well as under other immunosuppression protocols. Biological reproducibility was not directly assessed, although technical replication error appeared to be minimal.

As concerns this clone: What this receptor recognizes is not known. No base-level quality is on record; no much larger clone is a single base apart.

Unstimulated Tregs (CD4+CD25+CD127-), CD4+ non-Tregs (CD4+CD25-), CD4 and CD8 cells were FACS-sorted from thawed PBMCs. Healthy control blood was obtained either as purchased buffy coats or from healthy volunteers. Healthy control blood was processed by Ficoll density gradient to PBMCs and cryopreserved; patient PBMCs were collected before and after transplant. The CDR3 holds 14 amino acids from the cysteine to the phenylalanine. CDR3 DNA only is kept here, 42 bases in frame from base 1. CDR1 SGHRS and CDR2 YFSETQ were looked up in the germline V gene. Trimming takes 4 bases from V and 8 bases from J, and the germline ends sit 15 bases apart. For TCRbeta CDR3 sequencing, genomic DNA from the sorted cells was extracted using the QIAGEN DNeasy Blood and Tissue Kit. Through immunoSEQ, high-throughput TCRbeta CDR3 sequencing was done commercially, including PCR amplification with internal controls and bias correction. Regarding the original processing steps: Unique productive TCRbeta sequences were defined by CDR3 nucleotide sequence when primers matched and otherwise by CDR3 amino acid sequence together with Vbeta and Jbeta genes. Sorting error was corrected by removing sequences shared between sorted populations at a frequency ratio of 2:1 or less, and the remaining shared sequences were assigned to the higher population. A sequence was defined as donor-reactive if the sequence was expanded at least 5-fold in CFSE-low cells compared with unstimulated cells and had a frequency of at least 0.01% in CFSE-low cells. Jensen-Shannon divergence, calculated on the top 100 TCRbeta sequences ranked by frequency, was used to quantify repertoire divergence. For samples with multiple sequencing runs, sorting error was corrected in each run separately before the runs were combined. TCRdb holds this immuneACCESS table with in-frame rearrangements only. Some clones are missing; in checked studies, unresolved V genes explain under half, and the rest has no known cause. That table furnishes V, J and clone size, whereas the DNA furnished D and trimming. The sample data list 60,000 or so clones, and 65% to 85% of these were observed just once. Around 5.5% of the sample belongs to the ten largest clones.

Specimen: CD4+ T cells from blood. This TCR was recovered from a human donor in good health. The chain is encoded by TRBV5-1 joined to TRBJ1-4; tentative D gene TRBD1, with 6 bases matching. CDR3 region: CASSPTTGNEKLFF. The nucleotides read TGCGCCAGCAGCCCCACCACAGGGAACGAAAAACTGTTTTTT. Extended through the reference TRBV5-1 and TRBJ1-4 proteins, this CDR3 yields the full variable domain: KAGVTQTPRYLIKTRGQQVTLSCSPISGHRSVSWYQQTPGQGLQFLFEYFSETQRNKGNFPGRFSGRQFSNSRSEMNVSTLELGDSALYLCASSPTTGNEKLFFGSGTQLSVL.